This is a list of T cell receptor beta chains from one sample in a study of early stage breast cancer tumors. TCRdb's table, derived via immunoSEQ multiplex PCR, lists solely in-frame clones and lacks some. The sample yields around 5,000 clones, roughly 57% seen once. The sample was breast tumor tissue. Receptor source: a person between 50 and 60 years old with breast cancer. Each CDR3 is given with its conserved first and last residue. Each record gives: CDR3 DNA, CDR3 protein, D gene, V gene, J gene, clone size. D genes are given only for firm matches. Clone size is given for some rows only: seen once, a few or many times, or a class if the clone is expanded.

DNA: TGTGCCAGTAGTATAGGTCTCTCTGGAAACACCATATATTTT
CDR3: CASSIGLSGNTIYF
D: .
V: TRBV19
J: TRBJ1-3
size: .

DNA: TGCGCCAGCAGCTCCAATCGGGACGTTCGCACAGATACGCAGTATTTT
CDR3: CASSSNRDVRTDTQYF
D: .
V: TRBV5-1
J: TRBJ2-3
size: few

DNA: TGTGCCAGCAGCTTAGACCCGGGACAGGGGCCTTCTGGCTACACCTTC
CDR3: CASSLDPGQGPSGYTF
D: TRBD1
V: TRBV11-1
J: TRBJ1-2
size: .

DNA: TGTGCCGCTTCTCGGGGGGGGGCGGACACTGAAGCTTTCTTT
CDR3: CAASRGGADTEAFF
D: .
V: TRBV19
J: TRBJ1-1
size: .

DNA: TGTGCCAGTAGTTCCCTGGACAGGGTTGATAATGAGCAGTTCTTC
CDR3: CASSSLDRVDNEQFF
D: TRBD1
V: TRBV19
J: TRBJ2-1
size: medium-sized

DNA: TGTGCCTGGGAAATTGGGAACTCTGGGGCCAACGTCCTGACTTTC
CDR3: CAWEIGNSGANVLTF
D: .
V: TRBV30
J: TRBJ2-6
size: .

DNA: TGTGCCAGCAGTTTAGGACAGGGCGGGCAGTTCTTC
CDR3: CASSLGQGGQFF
D: TRBD1
V: TRBV6-5
J: TRBJ2-1
size: .

DNA: TGTGCCAGCAGCTTAGCTAGCGGGGTGGGCGGGGAGCTGTTTTTT
CDR3: CASSLASGVGGELFF
D: TRBD2
V: TRBV7-2
J: TRBJ2-2
size: .

DNA: TGTGCCAGCAGAGACAGTCCCTACGAGCAGTACTTC
CDR3: CASRDSPYEQYF
D: .
V: TRBV2
J: TRBJ2-7
size: .

DNA: TGTGCCATCTCCGGGGAGGGATGGGCTGAAGCTTTCTTT
CDR3: CAISGEGWAEAFF
D: .
V: TRBV10-3
J: TRBJ1-1
size: .

DNA: TGTGCCAGTAGCTCGGGTGGGACTGTGAGTGCCACAGATACGCAGTATTTT
CDR3: CASSSGGTVSATDTQYF
D: .
V: TRBV19
J: TRBJ2-3
size: few

DNA: TGTGCCAGCAGTGGGAGGGTGGCCGGGGCCAACGTCCTGACTTTC
CDR3: CASSGRVAGANVLTF
D: TRBD2
V: TRBV9
J: TRBJ2-6
size: .

DNA: TGCGCCAGCAGCCAAGGGTTCGCTAGCGGGAGGCTTAATGAGCAGTTCTTC
CDR3: CASSQGFASGRLNEQFF
D: TRBD2
V: TRBV4-1
J: TRBJ2-1
size: .

DNA: TGTGCCAGCAGCTGTTCCCTAGCGCAAGAGACCCAGTACTTC
CDR3: CASSCSLAQETQYF
D: .
V: TRBV7-4
J: TRBJ2-5
size: few

DNA: TGTGCCAGCAGCTTGCAGGGCAGGGGGCATGGTCAGCCCCAGCATTTT
CDR3: CASSLQGRGHGQPQHF
D: TRBD1
V: TRBV5-5
J: TRBJ1-5
size: .

DNA: TGTGCCAGCAGTTTAGGGGGCGTACAGCCGGGCTACACCTTC
CDR3: CASSLGGVQPGYTF
D: .
V: TRBV27
J: TRBJ1-2
size: large

DNA: TGTGCCAGCAGGGCCCTAGCGGGAACCTACAATGAGCAGTTCTTC
CDR3: CASRALAGTYNEQFF
D: TRBD2
V: TRBV2
J: TRBJ2-1
size: .

DNA: TGTGCTAGTGGTTTGGGGCTGGGATTCGGACAGGTTAACACTGAAGCTTTCTTT
CDR3: CASGLGLGFGQVNTEAFF
D: TRBD1
V: TRBV12-5
J: TRBJ1-1
size: .

DNA: TGTGCCAGCAGTTTATCGGGGGGCAGGGCGGGGGAGACCCAGTACTTC
CDR3: CASSLSGGRAGETQYF
D: .
V: TRBV27
J: TRBJ2-5
size: .

DNA: TGTGCCAGCAGTTTTCCAGGGTTGGGAGCTTTCTTT
CDR3: CASSFPGLGAFF
D: .
V: TRBV27
J: TRBJ1-1
size: few

DNA: TGCGCCAGCAGCCCGTCGGACAGGACCATGAACACTGAAGCTTTCTTT
CDR3: CASSPSDRTMNTEAFF
D: TRBD1
V: TRBV5-1
J: TRBJ1-1
size: large

DNA: TGTGCCAGCGTTACAGGTCTTAACTATGGCTACACCTTC
CDR3: CASVTGLNYGYTF
D: .
V: TRBV2
J: TRBJ1-2
size: .

DNA: TGCGCCAGCAGCCAACACACGAGCAATCAGCCCCAGCATTTT
CDR3: CASSQHTSNQPQHF
D: .
V: TRBV4-3
J: TRBJ1-5
size: .